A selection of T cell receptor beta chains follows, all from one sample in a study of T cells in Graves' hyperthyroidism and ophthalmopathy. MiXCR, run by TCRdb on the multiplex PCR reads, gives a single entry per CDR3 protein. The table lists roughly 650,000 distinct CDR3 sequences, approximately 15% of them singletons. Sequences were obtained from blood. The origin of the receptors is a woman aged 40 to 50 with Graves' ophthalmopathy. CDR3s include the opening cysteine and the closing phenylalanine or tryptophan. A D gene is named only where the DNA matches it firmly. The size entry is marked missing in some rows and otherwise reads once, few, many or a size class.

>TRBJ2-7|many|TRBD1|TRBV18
TGTGCCAGCTCACCACGGTTTCCGGGACAGATCTACGAGCAGTACTTC
CASSPRFPGQIYEQYF
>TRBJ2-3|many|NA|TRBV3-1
TGTGCCAGCAGCCCTTTTCACACAGATACGCAGTATTTT
CASSPFHTDTQYF
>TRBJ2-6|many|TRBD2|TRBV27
TGTGCCAGCAGTTTAGACGGGACTAGCGCCTACTCTGGGGCCAACGTCCTGACTTTC
CASSLDGTSAYSGANVLTF
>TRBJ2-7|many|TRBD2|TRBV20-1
TGCAGTGCGAGAATGAGCGGGGGCGGGTGGTACGAGCAGTACTTC
CSARMSGGGWYEQYF
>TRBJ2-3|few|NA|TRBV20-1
TGCAGTGCTCCCGGGAGACCGGCAGATACGCAGTATTTT
CSAPGRPADTQYF
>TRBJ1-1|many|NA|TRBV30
TGTGCCTGGAGTGCCGACCTACCGACCACTGAAGCTTTCTTT
CAWSADLPTTEAFF
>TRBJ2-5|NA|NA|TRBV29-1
TGCGGCGCCTCGGGGGAGACCCAGTACTTC
CGASGETQYF
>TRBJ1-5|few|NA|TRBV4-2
TGTGCCAGCCGCCAAGGGGAGGGGCCCAATCAGCCCCAGCATTTT
CASRQGEGPNQPQHF
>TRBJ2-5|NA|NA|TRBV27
TGTGCCAGCAGTTTATCCGAGGGCTCCCAAGAGACCCAGTACTTC
CASSLSEGSQETQYF
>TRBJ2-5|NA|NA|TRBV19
TGTGCCAGTAGTATACAAGGAGCCCAAGAGACCCAGTACTTC
CASSIQGAQETQYF
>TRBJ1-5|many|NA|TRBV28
TGTGCCAGCAGTCCCTCGGGCAGGGAGGGCAATCAGCCCCAGCATTTT
CASSPSGREGNQPQHF
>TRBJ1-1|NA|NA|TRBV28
TGTGCCAGCAGTTCATCGGGGGGGTGGAACACTGAAGCTTTCTTT
CASSSSGGWNTEAFF
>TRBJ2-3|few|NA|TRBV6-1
TGTGCCAGCAGTGAAGCGTTCAGCACAGATACGCAGTATTTT
CASSEAFSTDTQYF